This T cell receptor beta chain was captured by sequencing in a study of cytomegalovirus exposure and HLA in healthy donors. A multiplex PCR was run with 60 Vbeta primers and 13 Jbeta primers. Libraries were prepared by immunoSEQ multiplex PCR; TCRdb keeps only in-frame clonotypes and omits some of them. The sample consists of 99,000 or so clones, about a tenth of them appearing once. CDR1 LNHNV and CDR2 YYDKDF come from the germline V gene (reference sequence). V was trimmed by 4 bases and J by 0 bases, leaving 13 bases between them. This CDR3 contains 16 residues. The V gene is TRBV15, the J gene TRBJ2-1; D perhaps matches TRBD2 (6 bases). The TCR was taken from a man aged 40-49 years in good health and CMV-seropositive. The sequenced material came from PBMCs. CDR3 sequence (DNA): TGTGCCACCAGCAAACATGGGGGGAGCTCCTACAATGAGCAGTTCTTC. Amino acid sequence: CATSKHGGSSYNEQFF.